These 29 T cell receptor beta chains were all obtained from the same sample, sequenced in a study of post-analysis software for immune sequencing data (dated by TCRdb to the mid-2010s). Findings and caveats that apply to the study as a whole: Roughly 5 TRBV segments, including TRBV5-6, TRBV5-1 and TRBV20-1, were significantly more frequent in patients than controls.

Libraries were prepared through PCR. Sequenced using an Illumina HiSeq 2500. To reduce PCR and sequencing biases, unique molecular identifiers were built into the TCR beta cDNA libraries. TCRdb itself trimmed the public reads at Q25 with fastp, ran MiXCR and retained productive beta chains. Each entry is one CDR3 protein sequence, shown with its most common DNA and genes. The sample data list hundreds of thousands of distinct CDR3 sequences, and more than 30% of these were observed just once. About 8% of the sample is held by the ten biggest clonotypes. The antigens for these receptors are not known. The specimen sequenced was blood. The receptors shown here come from a girl aged 2-15 years with multiple sclerosis.

The gene calls are TRBV6-1 and TRBJ2-1, with D unclear. The V end lost 6 bases, the J end lost 7 bases, and 25 bases lay between the germline ends. The germline CDR1 and CDR2 sequences are MNHNS and SASEGT. The length of the CDR3 is 17 residues. Here the CDR3 reads CASSPWYLTLLRNEQFF. The CDR3 DNA reads TGTGCCAGCAGCCCTTGGTATTTGACCCTCTTGAGGAATGAGCAGTTCTTC.

This clonotype was picked up many times. The genes are TRBV29-1 and TRBJ2-2; D could derive from TRBD1 or TRBD2 (5 bases each). The CDR3 spans 14 residues. V lost 7 bases to trimming and J lost 7 bases, with 19 bases between them. The germline V gene encodes CDR1 SQVTM and CDR2 ANQGSEA. The DNA for the CDR3 is TGCAGCGCCCAAAGAGGGACGGCTGACGGGGAGCTGTTTTTT. It yields the protein CSAQRGTADGELFF.

The rearrangement links TRBV28 to TRBJ1-2; unclear D gene. Looked up from germline, CDR1 is MDHEN and CDR2 is SYDVKM. Trimming removed 3 bases from V and 7 bases from J, with 3 bases in between. The CDR3 is 10 residues long. The CDR3 nucleotides are TGTGCCAGCAGTTTTGGTGGCTACACCTTC. Its protein product is CASSFGGYTF.

This clonotype has a handful of counts. The chain carries TRBV29-1 and TRBJ2-4; the D call may be TRBD1 or TRBD2 (5 bases each). The DNA end is a closer match to TRBJ2-5, so the J assignment may be wrong. The CDR3 extends over 13 amino acids. Germline assignment: CDR1 SQVTM and CDR2 ANQGSEA. The chain's CDR3 is CSVAGTQVKTQYF. CDR3 bases: TGCAGCGTAGCCGGGACCCAGGTCAAGACCCAGTACTTC.

V usage is TRBV11-2 and J usage is TRBJ2-1; D gene ambiguous. The CDR3 contains 13 residues. Per the germline V gene, CDR1 is SGHAT and CDR2 is FQNNGV. V shed 1 base and J shed 4 bases, with 5 bases lying between them. CDR3 sequence (DNA): TGTGCCAGCAGCTTAGTCCTATACAATGAGCAGTTCTTC. Translated, it gives CASSLVLYNEQFF.

The chain uses TRBV9 and TRBJ2-1, with D perhaps matching TRBD2 (6 bases). The ends were cut back, 4 bases at V and 2 bases at J, with 13 bases in the middle. The CDR3 spans 15 residues. Germline V gives CDR1 SGDLS, CDR2 YYNGEE. CDR3 in DNA: TGTGCCAGCAGCTCCGGGACTTCAACCTACAATGAGCAGTTCTTC. It specifies CASSSGTSTYNEQFF.

The V gene is TRBV25-1, the J gene TRBJ2-7; 8 positions agree with TRBD1. Per the germline V gene, CDR1 is MGHDK and CDR2 is SYGVNS. This CDR3 has 16 amino acids. After removal of 5 bases from V and 0 bases from J, the junction contained 9 bases not matched to a gene. CDR3 amino acids: CASSSTRGRDSYEQYF. The CDR3 bases are TGTGCCAGCAGTAGTACCAGGGGGCGCGACTCCTACGAGCAGTACTTC.

The chain links TRBV6-5 to TRBJ2-5; possibly TRBD1 for D (6 bases). The CDR3 is made up of 15 amino acids. The germline V gene encodes CDR1 MNHEY and CDR2 SVGAGI. Trimming removed 2 bases at V and 4 bases at J, with 14 bases between. CDR3 nucleotide sequence: TGTGCCAGCAGTTACAATACAGGGCAGCGAGAGACCCAGTACTTC. It specifies CASSYNTGQRETQYF.

This clonotype was picked up one time. The chain recombines TRBV6-1 with TRBJ2-7; the match to TRBD1 covers 8 bases. Losses at the gene ends were 6 bases for V and 4 bases for J; bases not matched to a gene: 8. Germline V gene data show CDR1 as MNHNS and CDR2 as SASEGT. There are 14 residues in the CDR3. The CDR3 is CASRPGQDLYEQYF. The CDR3 nucleotides are TGTGCCAGCAGGCCGGGACAGGACCTATACGAGCAGTACTTC.

This chain joins TRBV12-5 and TRBJ2-7, with TRBD1 matching over 7 bases. The CDR3 totals 16 residues. Trimming removed 6 bases from V and 6 bases from J; junction bases left unmatched: 17. Germline V gene data show CDR1 as LGHNT and CDR2 as FRNRAP. The CDR3, as DNA: TGTGCTAGTGGCAACCCACACCGACAGGGCGGCGGCGAGCAGTACTTC. Encoded protein: CASGNPHRQGGGEQYF.

The chain uses TRBV5-6 and TRBJ2-7, with 9 bases aligning to TRBD1. J was trimmed by 3 bases and V by 3 bases; bases with no gene match: 4. The CDR3 covers 14 residues. Germline-derived CDR1 and CDR2 are SGHDT and YYEEEE. For the CDR3, the DNA is TGTGCCAGCAGCTGGGGGACAGGGAACTACGAGCAGTACTTC. Its protein is CASSWGTGNYEQYF.

Concerning this clonotype: A much larger clonotype is one base distant, so this may be a read error. The J gene is TRBJ1-2, the V gene TRBV15; D is ambiguous. Germline V gene sequence: CDR1 LNHNV, CDR2 YYDKDF (reference sequence). This CDR3 comprises 15 residues. CDR3 in amino acids: CATGRDYTGTYGYTF. The CDR3 DNA sequence: TGTGCCACCGGCAGAGATTACACGGGAACCTATGGCTACACCTTC.

The V call is TRBV20-1, the J call TRBJ2-1; 8 nucleotides match TRBD1. CDR3 size: 15 residues. Germline trimming cut 1 base from V and 5 bases from J; bases unmatched to any gene: 7. The germline CDR1 and CDR2 sequences are DFQATT and SNEGSKA (reference sequence). The CDR3 is CSARVPRGLDNEQFF. CDR3 in DNA: TGCAGTGCTAGAGTTCCCAGGGGGCTCGACAATGAGCAGTTCTTC.

The V call is TRBV12-3 or TRBV12-4, the J call TRBJ1-1; D gene uncertain. Trimming removed 5 bases from V and 0 bases from J, with 4 bases in between. CDR3 length: 12 residues. The DNA of the CDR3 is TGTGCCAGCAGTGACATGAACACTGAAGCTTTCTTT. This translates into CASSDMNTEAFF.

The V and J genes are TRBV7-2 and TRBJ2-3; 7 bases are shared with TRBD2. Trimming cost V 3 bases and J 1 base; bases outside gene matches: 4. The CDR3 loop spans 15 amino acids. Germline assignment: CDR1 SGHTA and CDR2 FQGNSA. The CDR3 DNA reads TGTGCCAGCAGCTTCGCGGGAGCTCGCACAGATACGCAGTATTTT. Its translation is CASSFAGARTDTQYF.

This clonotype was seen more than once but under ten times. The V gene is TRBV4-3, the J gene TRBJ2-1; D not certain. This CDR3 spans 13 amino acids. Germline CDR1 and CDR2: LGHNA and YSLEER. The V gene lost 0 bases and the J gene lost 12 bases, with 12 bases spanning the gap. The CDR3 spells CASSQDGRVSQFF. The CDR3 nucleotides read TGCGCCAGCAGCCAAGATGGTAGGGTGTCGCAGTTCTTC.

The V call is TRBV20-1, the J call TRBJ2-3; the D is unclear. V was shortened by 2 bases and J by 5 bases, with 8 bases between the two germline ends. Germline V gives CDR1 DFQATT, CDR2 SNEGSKA (reference sequence). The CDR3 is 12 amino acids. The CDR3, as DNA: TGCAGTGCTAGAACGGCTAGAGATACGCAGTATTTT. Its translation is CSARTARDTQYF.

The V gene is TRBV28, the J gene TRBJ2-7; D remains ambiguous. Germline-derived CDR1 and CDR2 are MDHEN and SYDVKM. This CDR3 is 14 amino acids long. With 6 bases removed from V and 5 bases from J, the gap between germline ends came to 17 bases. In nucleotides, the CDR3 is TGTGCCAGCAGACAAACATTGGGGAAGGACGAGCAGTACTTC. Amino acids: CASRQTLGKDEQYF.

V gene TRBV28 combines with J gene TRBJ2-1; 11 nucleotides align to TRBD2. The CDR3 is 17 amino acids. The trim removed 2 bases at V and 7 bases at J, leaving 10 bases unmatched. CDR1 MDHEN and CDR2 SYDVKM come from the germline V gene. CDR3 nucleotide sequence: TGTGCCAGCAGTTTAATTCGGTCTAGCGGGAGGACAAATGAGCAGTTCTTC. Encoded protein: CASSLIRSSGRTNEQFF.

This clonotype came up once. This chain connects TRBV18 to TRBJ2-3; 9 nucleotides line up with TRBD1. The germline gives CDR1 KGHSH, CDR2 LQKENI. Trimming at V came to 3 bases and at J to 6 bases, leaving 10 bases not matched to a gene. CDR3 length equals 16 residues. The CDR3 region is CASSPDGQGMWDTQYF. CDR3 nucleotide sequence: TGTGCCAGCTCACCGGACGGACAGGGGATGTGGGATACGCAGTATTTT.

V and J are TRBV20-1 and TRBJ2-2; possibly TRBD1 for D (6 bases). This CDR3 is built from 15 residues. V lost 2 bases, J lost 2 bases, and 12 bases lay in between. In germline, CDR1 is DFQATT, CDR2 SNEGSKA (reference sequence). The CDR3 DNA reads TGCAGTGCTAGAACCGGGACACCAAACACCGGGGAGCTGTTTTTT. Translating it yields CSARTGTPNTGELFF.

The V call is TRBV6-5, the J call TRBJ2-7, with D perhaps matching TRBD1 (6 bases). This CDR3 is 14 amino acids long. V was cut by 2 bases and J by 3 bases, with 11 bases left in between. Germline CDR1 is MNHEY and CDR2 is SVGAGI. In nucleotides, the CDR3 is TGTGCCAGCAGTTACGGAATAGGGGGCTACGAGCAGTACTTC. It yields the protein CASSYGIGGYEQYF.

V usage is TRBV9 and J usage is TRBJ2-1; D is perhaps TRBD2 (6 bases). The CDR3 sequence is 16 residues long. Trimming left V 3 bases short and J 5 bases short, with 18 bases between. Germline CDR1 and CDR2: SGDLS and YYNGEE. The CDR3 nucleotides are TGTGCCAGCAGCGCGCCCCCCGGACTACCAGACAATGAGCAGTTCTTC. It encodes CASSAPPGLPDNEQFF.

This clonotype was observed a few times. V usage is TRBV7-3 and J usage is TRBJ2-3, with D maybe TRBD2 (5 bases). CDR3 length equals 13 residues. Germline-derived CDR1 and CDR2 are SGHTA and FQGTGA. The V gene lost 3 bases and the J gene lost 4 bases, with 8 bases spanning the gap. CDR3 coding DNA: TGTGCCAGCAGCTTTCTAGCAGCAGATACGCAGTATTTT. It specifies CASSFLAADTQYF.

V is TRBV28 and J is TRBJ2-3, with TRBD2 identical over 8 bases. V shed 1 base and J 2 bases; nucleotides not matched to a gene: 2. There are 15 residues in the CDR3. The germline V gene encodes CDR1 MDHEN and CDR2 SYDVKM. The DNA for the CDR3 is TGTGCCAGCAGTTTATCTAGCGGGTACACAGATACGCAGTATTTT. Its protein is CASSLSSGYTDTQYF.

The chain joins TRBV5-1 to TRBJ2-1; D is possibly TRBD2 (5 bases). This CDR3 has 15 amino acids. Trimming removed 0 bases at V and 1 base at J, with 8 bases between. CDR1 and CDR2 from the germline V gene are SGHRS and YFSETQ. The CDR3: CASSLVGESYNEQFF. The DNA of the CDR3 is TGCGCCAGCAGCTTGGTCGGGGAATCCTACAATGAGCAGTTCTTC.

The chain uses TRBV11-2 and TRBJ2-7; TRBD1 is a possible D gene (6 bases). The end of the DNA fits TRBJ2-4 better, so the J call may be wrong. This CDR3 region has 16 residues. CDR1 is SGHAT, CDR2 FQNNGV, per germline. For the CDR3, the DNA is TGTGCCAGCAGCTTGCTGCAGGGGAAGAGCAAAAACATTCAGTACTTC. Protein: CASSLLQGKSKNIQYF.

This clonotype showed up just a few times. This chain links TRBV15 with TRBJ1-1; 7 nucleotides agree with TRBD1. The CDR3 extends over 13 amino acids. With V trimmed by 5 bases and J by 0 bases, 0 bases remained unmatched. CDR1 is LNHNV, CDR2 YYDKDF, per germline (reference sequence). The CDR3 region has the DNA TGTGCCACCAGCGGACAGGTGAACACTGAAGCTTTCTTT. As protein: CATSGQVNTEAFF.

The V gene is TRBV6-2 or TRBV6-3, the J gene TRBJ2-7; D possibly matches TRBD1 or TRBD2 (5 bases each). The CDR3 spans 13 residues. Germline CDR1 and CDR2: MNHEY and SVGEGT. Trimming stripped 7 bases from V and 3 bases from J, with 13 bases between. The CDR3 is CASIGAGFYEQYF. The DNA of the CDR3 is TGTGCCAGCATCGGGGCGGGTTTCTACGAGCAGTACTTC.